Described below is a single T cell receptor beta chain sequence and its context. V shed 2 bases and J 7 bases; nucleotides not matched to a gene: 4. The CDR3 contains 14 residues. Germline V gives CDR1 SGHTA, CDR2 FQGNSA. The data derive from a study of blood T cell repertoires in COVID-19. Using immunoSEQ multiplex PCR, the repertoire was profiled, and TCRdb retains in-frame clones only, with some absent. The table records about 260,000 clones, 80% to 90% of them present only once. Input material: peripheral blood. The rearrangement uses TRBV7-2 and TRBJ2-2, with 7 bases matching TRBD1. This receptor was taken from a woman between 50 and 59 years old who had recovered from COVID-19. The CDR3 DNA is TGTGCCAGCAGCTTACAGGGGGTTATCGGGGAGCTGTTTTTT. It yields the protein CASSLQGVIGELFF. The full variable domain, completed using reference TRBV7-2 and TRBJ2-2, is GAGVSQSPSNKVTEKGKDVELRCDPISGHTALYWYRQSLGQGLEFLIYFQGNSAPDKSGLPSDRFSAERTGGSVSTLTIQRTQQEDSAVYLCASSLQGVIGELFFGEGSRLTVL.